Each of the 6 T cell receptor beta chains below was sequenced from the same sample in a study of low-dose radiotherapy and immunotherapy resistance in tumors. Specified time point: before trial treatment. With a V-primer adapter and a constant-region primer, TCRs were amplified for approximately 19 PCR cycles. One entry per CDR3 protein results from TCRdb running MiXCR on the reads. This table holds under 60,000 distinct CDR3 sequences, over 9.5% found once. The sequencing used PBMCs, collected before treatment. These receptors all come from a female donor with ovarian cancer.

This clonotype was detected many times. J is TRBJ2-7 and V is TRBV24-1; 7 nucleotides line up with TRBD2. The germline gives CDR1 KGHDR, CDR2 SFDVKD. This CDR3 comprises 13 residues. Germline trimming cut 4 bases from V and 3 bases from J; bases unmatched to any gene: 2. The CDR3 region has the DNA TGTGCCACCAGTGAGGCGGGGGTCTACGAGCAGTACTTC. As protein: CATSEAGVYEQYF.

In its sample, this clonotype was seen many times. The chain has TRBV2 and TRBJ2-3; D is undetermined. Germline loops: CDR1 SNHLY, CDR2 FYNNEI. Trimming took 2 bases from V and 3 from J, leaving 6 bases between them. The length of the CDR3 is 13 residues. The CDR3 loop reads CASSELLTDTQYF. CDR3 nucleotides: TGTGCCAGCAGTGAACTACTTACAGATACGCAGTATTTT.

This clonotype was seen repeatedly, ten times or more. The V call is TRBV12-3 or TRBV12-4, the J call TRBJ2-6; 7 bases match TRBD2. Trimming took 4 bases from V and 0 from J; bases not matched to a gene: 6. The CDR3 covers 17 residues. The CDR3 here is CASSSRERVSGANVLTF. The CDR3 coding sequence is TGTGCCAGCAGTTCGCGGGAGCGGGTCTCTGGGGCCAACGTCCTGACTTTC.

This clonotype was recorded at least ten times. The chain has TRBV3-1 and TRBJ2-1; D not resolved. This CDR3 comprises 12 residues. Looked up from germline, CDR1 is LGHDT and CDR2 is YNNKEL (reference sequence). Trimming cost V 4 bases and J 6 bases, with 7 bases left between them. CDR3 bases: TGTGCCAGCAGCCCTTTATCCAATGAGCAGTTCTTC. Its translation is CASSPLSNEQFF.

Of note for this clonotype: Compared with germline, one end of the junction differs, possibly owing to a read error. The chain employs TRBV3-1 and TRBJ2-7; D may be TRBD1 (6 bases). This CDR3 region has 15 residues. From germline, CDR1 is LGHDT and CDR2 YNNKEL (reference sequence). CDR3 in DNA: TGTGTCAGCAGCCCGCTCCCACAGGGAAACTACGAGCAGTACTTC. It yields the protein CVSSPLPQGNYEQYF.

This clonotype was seen at least ten times. J is TRBJ2-7 and V is TRBV18, with D uncertain. The CDR3 is 13 amino acids. Between the trimmed V and J ends, which lost 3 bases and 3 bases, there was a span of 9 bases. Germline values: CDR1 KGHSH, CDR2 LQKENI. CDR3 residues: CASSPLLSYEQYF. The CDR3 DNA follows: TGTGCCAGCTCACCCCTCCTAAGCTACGAGCAGTACTTC. The complete variable domain, with remaining parts taken from reference TRBV18 and TRBJ2-7, reads NAGVMQNPRHLVRRRGQEARLRCSPMKGHSHVYWYRQLPEEGLKFMVYLQKENIIDESGMPKERFSAEFPKEGPSILRIQQVVRGDSAAYFCASSPLLSYEQYFGPGTRLTVT.